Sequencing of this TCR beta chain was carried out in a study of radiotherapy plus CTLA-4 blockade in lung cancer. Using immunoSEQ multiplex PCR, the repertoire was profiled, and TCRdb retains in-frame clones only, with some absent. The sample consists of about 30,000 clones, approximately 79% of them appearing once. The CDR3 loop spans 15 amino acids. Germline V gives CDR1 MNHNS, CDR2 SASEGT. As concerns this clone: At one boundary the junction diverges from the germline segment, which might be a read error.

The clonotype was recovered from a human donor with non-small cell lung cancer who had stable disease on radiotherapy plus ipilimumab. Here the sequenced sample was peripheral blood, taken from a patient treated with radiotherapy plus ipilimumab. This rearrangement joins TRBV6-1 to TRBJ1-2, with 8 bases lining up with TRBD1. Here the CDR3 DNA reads TGTGCCAGCAGGGAAGGGACAGGTCTTAGCTATGGCTACACCTTC. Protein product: CASREGTGLSYGYTF.